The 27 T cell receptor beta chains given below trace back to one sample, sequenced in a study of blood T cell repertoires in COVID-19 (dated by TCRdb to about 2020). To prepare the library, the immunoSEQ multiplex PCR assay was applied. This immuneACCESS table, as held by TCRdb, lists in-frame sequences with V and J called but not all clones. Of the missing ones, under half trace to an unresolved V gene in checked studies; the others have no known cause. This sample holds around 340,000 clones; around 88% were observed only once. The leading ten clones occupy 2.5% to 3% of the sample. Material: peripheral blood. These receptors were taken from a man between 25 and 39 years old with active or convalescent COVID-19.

The CDR3 is CSVAGTGINSYEQYF. The CDR3 bases are TGCAGCGTTGCTGGGACAGGGATAAACTCCTACGAGCAGTACTTC. This chain connects TRBV29-1 to TRBJ2-7; 9 nucleotides agree with TRBD1. J lost 0 bases, V lost 4 bases, and 7 bases had no gene match. Germline lookup yields CDR1 SQVTM and CDR2 ANQGSEA. This CDR3 has 15 residues.

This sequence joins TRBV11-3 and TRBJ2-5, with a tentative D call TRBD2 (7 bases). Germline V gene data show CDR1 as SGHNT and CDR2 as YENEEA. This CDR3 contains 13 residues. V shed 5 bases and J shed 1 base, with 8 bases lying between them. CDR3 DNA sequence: TGTGCCAGCAGCCGGGGGGCCCAAGAGACCCAGTACTTC. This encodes CASSRGAQETQYF.

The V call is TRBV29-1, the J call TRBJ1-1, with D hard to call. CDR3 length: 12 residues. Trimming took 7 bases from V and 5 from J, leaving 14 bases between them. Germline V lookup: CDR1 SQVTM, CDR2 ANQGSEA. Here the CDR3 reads CSAWRRGTEAFF. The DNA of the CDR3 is TGCAGCGCTTGGCGCCGGGGAACTGAAGCTTTCTTT.

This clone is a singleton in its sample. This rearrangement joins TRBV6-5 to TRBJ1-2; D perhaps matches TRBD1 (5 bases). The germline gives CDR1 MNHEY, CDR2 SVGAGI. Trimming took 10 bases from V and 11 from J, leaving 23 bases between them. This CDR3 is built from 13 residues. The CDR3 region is CAISSGHGLGYTF. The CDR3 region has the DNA TGTGCCATCTCCTCCGGACACGGCCTAGGGTACACCTTC.

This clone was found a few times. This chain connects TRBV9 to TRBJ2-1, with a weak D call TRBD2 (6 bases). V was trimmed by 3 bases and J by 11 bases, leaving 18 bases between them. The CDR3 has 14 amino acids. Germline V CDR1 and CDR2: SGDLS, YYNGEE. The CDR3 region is CASSETSYPLKQFF. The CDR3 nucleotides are TGTGCCAGCAGCGAAACTAGCTACCCATTGAAGCAGTTCTTC.

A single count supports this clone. The DNA for the CDR3 is TGTGCCAGCAGCTCGTTAGCGACAACCTCCTACGAGCAGTACTTC. Translated: CASSSLATTSYEQYF. This chain uses TRBV11-1 with TRBJ2-7; TRBD2 might be the D (5 bases). Trimming stripped 4 bases from V and 0 bases from J, with 13 bases between. The CDR3 runs to 15 residues. The germline CDR1 and CDR2 sequences are SGHAT and FQDESV (reference sequence).

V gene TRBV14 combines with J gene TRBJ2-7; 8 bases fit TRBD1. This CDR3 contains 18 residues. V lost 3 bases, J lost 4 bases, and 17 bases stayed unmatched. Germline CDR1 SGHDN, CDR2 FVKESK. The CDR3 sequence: CASSQMGSGGPFSYEQYF. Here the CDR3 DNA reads TGTGCCAGCAGCCAGATGGGGTCAGGGGGCCCTTTTAGTTACGAGCAGTACTTC.

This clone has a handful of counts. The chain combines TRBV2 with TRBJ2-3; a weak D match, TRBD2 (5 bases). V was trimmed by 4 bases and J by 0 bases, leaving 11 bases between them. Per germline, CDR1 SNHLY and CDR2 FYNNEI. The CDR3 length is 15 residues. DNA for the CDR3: TGTGCCAGCAGTGCTCTGCGGACTAGCACAGATACGCAGTATTTT. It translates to CASSALRTSTDTQYF.

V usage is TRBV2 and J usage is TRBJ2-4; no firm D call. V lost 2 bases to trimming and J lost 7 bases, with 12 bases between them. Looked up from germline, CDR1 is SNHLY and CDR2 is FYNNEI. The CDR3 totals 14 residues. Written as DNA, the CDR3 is TGTGCCAGCAGTGAACACAGCACGTCGAACATTCAGTACTTC. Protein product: CASSEHSTSNIQYF. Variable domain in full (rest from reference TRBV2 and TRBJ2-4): EPEVTQTPSHQVTQMGQEVILRCVPISNHLYFYWYRQILGQKVEFLVSFYNNEISEKSEIFDDQFSVERPDGSNFTLKIRSTKLEDSAMYFCASSEHSTSNIQYFGAGTRLSVL.

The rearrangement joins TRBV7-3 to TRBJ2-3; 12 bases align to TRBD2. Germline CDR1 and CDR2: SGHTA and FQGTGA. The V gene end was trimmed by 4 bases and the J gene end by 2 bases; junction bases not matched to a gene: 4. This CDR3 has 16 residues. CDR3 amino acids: CASSSRLAGDTDTQYF. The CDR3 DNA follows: TGTGCCAGCAGCTCCCGACTAGCGGGAGACACAGATACGCAGTATTTT.

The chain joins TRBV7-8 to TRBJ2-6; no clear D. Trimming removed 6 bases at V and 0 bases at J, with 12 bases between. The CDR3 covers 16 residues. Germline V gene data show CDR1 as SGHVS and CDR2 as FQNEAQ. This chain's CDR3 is CASRITESSGANVLTF. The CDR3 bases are TGTGCCAGCAGAATTACAGAGAGCTCTGGGGCCAACGTCCTGACTTTC. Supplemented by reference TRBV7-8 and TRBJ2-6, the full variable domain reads GAGVSQSPRYKVAKRGQDVALRCDPISGHVSLFWYQQALGQGPEFLTYFQNEAQLDKSGLPSDRFFAERPEGSVSTLKIQRTQQEDSAVYLCASRITESSGANVLTFGAGSRLTVL.

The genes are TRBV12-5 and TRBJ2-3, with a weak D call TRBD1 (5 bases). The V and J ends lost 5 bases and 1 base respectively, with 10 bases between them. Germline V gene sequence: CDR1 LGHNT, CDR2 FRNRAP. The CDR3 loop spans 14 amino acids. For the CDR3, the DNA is TGTGCTAGTGGTCCACCGACAGGCACAGATACGCAGTATTTT. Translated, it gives CASGPPTGTDTQYF.

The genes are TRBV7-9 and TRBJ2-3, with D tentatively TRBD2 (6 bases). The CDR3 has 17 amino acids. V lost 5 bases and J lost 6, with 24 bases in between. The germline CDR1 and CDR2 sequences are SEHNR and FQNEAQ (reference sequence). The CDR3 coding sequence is TGTGCCAGCAGCAGCTCTTTAAGGGCGGGGAGAGCTGATACGCAGTATTTT. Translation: CASSSSLRAGRADTQYF.

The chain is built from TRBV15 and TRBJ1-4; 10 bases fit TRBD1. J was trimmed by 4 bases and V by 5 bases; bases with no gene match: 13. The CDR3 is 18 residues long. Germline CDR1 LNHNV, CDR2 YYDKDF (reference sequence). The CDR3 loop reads CATSRLPTGGVINEKLFF. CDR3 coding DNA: TGTGCCACCAGCCGATTACCGACAGGGGGCGTGATTAATGAAAAACTGTTTTTT.

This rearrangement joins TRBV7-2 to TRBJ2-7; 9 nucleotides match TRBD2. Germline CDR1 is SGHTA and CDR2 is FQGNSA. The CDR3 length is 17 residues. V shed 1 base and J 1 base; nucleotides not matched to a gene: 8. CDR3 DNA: TGTGCCAGCAGCTTAGTAGCGGGAGTAAGGGGGTCCTACGAGCAGTACTTC. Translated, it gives CASSLVAGVRGSYEQYF.

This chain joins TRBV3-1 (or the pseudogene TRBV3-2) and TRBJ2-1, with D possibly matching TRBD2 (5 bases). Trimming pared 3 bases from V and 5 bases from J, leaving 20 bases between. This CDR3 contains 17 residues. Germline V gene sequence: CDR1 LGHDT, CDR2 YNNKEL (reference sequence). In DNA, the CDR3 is TGTGCCAGCAGCCAGACTACAGATAGGCTGTCCGACAATGAGCAGTTCTTC. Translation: CASSQTTDRLSDNEQFF.

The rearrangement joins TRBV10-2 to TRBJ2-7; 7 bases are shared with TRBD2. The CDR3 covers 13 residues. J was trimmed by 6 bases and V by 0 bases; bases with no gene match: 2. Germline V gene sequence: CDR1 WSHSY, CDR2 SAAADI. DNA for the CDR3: TGCGCCAGCAGTGAGTCGGGGGGGGGCGAGCAGTACTTC. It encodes CASSESGGGEQYF.

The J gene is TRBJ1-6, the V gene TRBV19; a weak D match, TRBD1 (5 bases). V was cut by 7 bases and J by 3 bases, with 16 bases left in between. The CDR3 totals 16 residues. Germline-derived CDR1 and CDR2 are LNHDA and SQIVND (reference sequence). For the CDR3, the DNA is TGTGCCAGTACCCCAAGGGGATCTAACTATAATTCACCCCTCCACTTT. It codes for CASTPRGSNYNSPLHF.

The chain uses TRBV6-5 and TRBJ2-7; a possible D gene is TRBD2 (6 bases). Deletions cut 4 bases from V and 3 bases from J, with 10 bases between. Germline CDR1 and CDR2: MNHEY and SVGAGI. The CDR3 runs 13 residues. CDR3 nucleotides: TGTGCCAGCAGTTTGGGACTCGTCTACGAGCAGTACTTC. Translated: CASSLGLVYEQYF.

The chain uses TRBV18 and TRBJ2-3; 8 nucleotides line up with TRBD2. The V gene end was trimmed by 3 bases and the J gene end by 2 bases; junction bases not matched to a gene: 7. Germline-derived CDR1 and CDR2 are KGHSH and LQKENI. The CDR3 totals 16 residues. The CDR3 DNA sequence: TGTGCCAGCTCACCTTGGCGGGAGGTTGACACAGATACGCAGTATTTT. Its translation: CASSPWREVDTDTQYF.

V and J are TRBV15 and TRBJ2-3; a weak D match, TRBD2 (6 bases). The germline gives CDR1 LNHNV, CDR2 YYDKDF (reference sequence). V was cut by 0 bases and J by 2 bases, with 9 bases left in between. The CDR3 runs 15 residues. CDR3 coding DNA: TGTGCCACCAGCAGAGATGCGGGGCACACAGATACGCAGTATTTT. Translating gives CATSRDAGHTDTQYF.

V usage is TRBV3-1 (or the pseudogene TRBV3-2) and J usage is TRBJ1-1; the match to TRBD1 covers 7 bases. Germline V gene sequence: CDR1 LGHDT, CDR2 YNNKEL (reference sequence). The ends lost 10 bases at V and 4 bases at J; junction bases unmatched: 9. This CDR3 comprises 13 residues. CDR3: CATRQGTGTEAFF. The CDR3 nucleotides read TGTGCCACCCGACAGGGAACGGGCACTGAAGCTTTCTTT.

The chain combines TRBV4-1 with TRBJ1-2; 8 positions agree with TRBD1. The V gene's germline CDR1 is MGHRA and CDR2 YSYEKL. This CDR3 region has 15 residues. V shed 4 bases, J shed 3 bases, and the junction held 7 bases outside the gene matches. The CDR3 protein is CASSPIGQGDYGYTF. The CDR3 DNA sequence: TGCGCCAGCAGCCCTATCGGACAGGGTGACTATGGCTACACCTTC.

The CDR3 nucleotides are TGTGCCAGCAGCTTAACCCCCGTAGCGGGAGGGACGCCCGAGCAGTTCTTC. Encoded protein: CASSLTPVAGGTPEQFF. The V call is TRBV7-3, the J call TRBJ2-1; 11 bases fit TRBD2. Trimming at V came to 0 bases and at J to 10 bases, leaving 11 bases not matched to a gene. The CDR3 consists of 17 residues. CDR1 is SGHTA, CDR2 FQGTGA, per germline.

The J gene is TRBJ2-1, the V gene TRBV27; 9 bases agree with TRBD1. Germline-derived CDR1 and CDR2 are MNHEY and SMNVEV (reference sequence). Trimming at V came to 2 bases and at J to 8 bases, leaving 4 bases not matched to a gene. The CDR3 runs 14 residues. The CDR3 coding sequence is TGTGCCAGCAGTTTACGGACAGGGGATGATGAGCAGTTCTTC. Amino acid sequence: CASSLRTGDDEQFF.

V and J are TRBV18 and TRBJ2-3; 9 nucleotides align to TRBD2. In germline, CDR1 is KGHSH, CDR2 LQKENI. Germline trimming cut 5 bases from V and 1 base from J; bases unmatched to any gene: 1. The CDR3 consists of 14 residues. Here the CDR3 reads CASSEREGTDTQYF. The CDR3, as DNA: TGTGCCAGCTCAGAGCGGGAGGGCACAGATACGCAGTATTTT.

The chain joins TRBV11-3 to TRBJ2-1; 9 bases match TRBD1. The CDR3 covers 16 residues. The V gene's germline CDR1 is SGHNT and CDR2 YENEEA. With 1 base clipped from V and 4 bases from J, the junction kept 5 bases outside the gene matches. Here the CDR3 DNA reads TGTGCCAGCAGCTTAGTGGGACAGGGACTTTACAATGAGCAGTTCTTC. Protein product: CASSLVGQGLYNEQFF.